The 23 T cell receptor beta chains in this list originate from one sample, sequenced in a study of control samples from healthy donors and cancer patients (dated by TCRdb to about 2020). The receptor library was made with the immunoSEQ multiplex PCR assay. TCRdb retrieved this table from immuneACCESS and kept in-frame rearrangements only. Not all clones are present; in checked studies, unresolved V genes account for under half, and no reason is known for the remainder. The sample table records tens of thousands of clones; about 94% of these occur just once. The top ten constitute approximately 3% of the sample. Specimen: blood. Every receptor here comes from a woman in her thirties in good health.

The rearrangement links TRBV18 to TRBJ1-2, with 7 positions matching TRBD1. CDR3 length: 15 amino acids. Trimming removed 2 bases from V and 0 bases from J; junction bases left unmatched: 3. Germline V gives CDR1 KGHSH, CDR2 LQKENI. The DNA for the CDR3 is TGTGCCAGCTCACCAGACAGGGAGGCTAACTATGGCTACACCTTC. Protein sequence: CASSPDREANYGYTF. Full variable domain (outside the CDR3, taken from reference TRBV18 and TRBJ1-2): NAGVMQNPRHLVRRRGQEARLRCSPMKGHSHVYWYRQLPEEGLKFMVYLQKENIIDESGMPKERFSAEFPKEGPSILRIQQVVRGDSAAYFCASSPDREANYGYTFGSGTRLTVV.

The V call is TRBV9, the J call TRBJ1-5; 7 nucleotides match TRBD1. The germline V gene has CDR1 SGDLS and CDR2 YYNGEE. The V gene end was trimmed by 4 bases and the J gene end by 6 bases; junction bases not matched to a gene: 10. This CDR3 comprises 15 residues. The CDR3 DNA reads TGTGCCAGCAGCCCTCAGGGGGGGGCTAGTCAGCCCCAGCATTTT. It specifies CASSPQGGASQPQHF.

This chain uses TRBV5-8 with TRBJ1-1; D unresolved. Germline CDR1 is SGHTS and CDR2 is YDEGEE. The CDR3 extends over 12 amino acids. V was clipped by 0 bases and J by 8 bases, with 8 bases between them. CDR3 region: CASSLGRWEAFF. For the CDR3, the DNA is TGTGCCAGCAGCTTGGGTCGCTGGGAAGCTTTCTTT. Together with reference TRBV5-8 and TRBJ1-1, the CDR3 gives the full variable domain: EAGVTQSPTHLIKTRGQQATLRCSPISGHTSVYWYQQALGLGLQFLLWYDEGEERNRGNFPPRFSGRQFPNYSSELNVNALELEDSALYLCASSLGRWEAFFGQGTRLTVV.

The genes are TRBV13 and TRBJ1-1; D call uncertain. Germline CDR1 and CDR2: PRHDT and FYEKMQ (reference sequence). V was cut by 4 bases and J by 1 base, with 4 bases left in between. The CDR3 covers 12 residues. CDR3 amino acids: CASSYPNTEAFF. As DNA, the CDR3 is TGTGCCAGCAGCTACCCGAACACTGAAGCTTTCTTT.

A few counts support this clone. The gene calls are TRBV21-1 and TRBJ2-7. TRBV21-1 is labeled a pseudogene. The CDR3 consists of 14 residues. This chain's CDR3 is CASNEGIPPREQYV. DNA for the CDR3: TGTGCCAGCAATGAGGGGATCCCTCCCCGGGAGCAGTACGTC.

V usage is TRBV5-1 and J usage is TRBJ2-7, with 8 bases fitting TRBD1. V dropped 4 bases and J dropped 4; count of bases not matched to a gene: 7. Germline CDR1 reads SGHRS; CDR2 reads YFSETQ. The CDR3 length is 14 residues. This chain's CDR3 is CASSRDRFVYEQYF. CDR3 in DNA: TGCGCCAGCAGCCGGGACAGGTTCGTTTACGAGCAGTACTTC.

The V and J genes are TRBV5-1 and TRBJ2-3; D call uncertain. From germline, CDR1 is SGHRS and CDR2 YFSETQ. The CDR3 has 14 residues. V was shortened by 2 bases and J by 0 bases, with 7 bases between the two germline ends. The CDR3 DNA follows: TGCGCCAGCAGCTTCGGCCTGAGCACAGATACGCAGTATTTT. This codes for CASSFGLSTDTQYF.

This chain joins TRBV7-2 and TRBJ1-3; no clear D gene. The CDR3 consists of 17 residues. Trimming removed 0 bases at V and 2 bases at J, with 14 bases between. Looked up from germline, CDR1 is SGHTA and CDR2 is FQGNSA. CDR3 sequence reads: CASSLAGRKAPGNTIYF. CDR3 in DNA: TGTGCCAGCAGCTTAGCCGGTAGGAAGGCGCCTGGAAACACCATATATTTT.

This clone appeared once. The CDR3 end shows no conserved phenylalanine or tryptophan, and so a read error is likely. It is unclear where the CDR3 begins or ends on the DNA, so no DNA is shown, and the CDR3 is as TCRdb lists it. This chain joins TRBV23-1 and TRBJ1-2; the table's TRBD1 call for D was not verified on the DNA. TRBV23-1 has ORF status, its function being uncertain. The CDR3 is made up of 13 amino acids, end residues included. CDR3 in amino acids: CASSQFRGRVSPS.

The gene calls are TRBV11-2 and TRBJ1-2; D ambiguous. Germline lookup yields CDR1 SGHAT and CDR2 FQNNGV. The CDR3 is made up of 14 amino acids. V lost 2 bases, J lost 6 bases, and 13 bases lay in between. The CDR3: CASSLPGRADGYTF. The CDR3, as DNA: TGTGCCAGCAGCTTACCGGGAAGGGCGGATGGCTACACCTTC. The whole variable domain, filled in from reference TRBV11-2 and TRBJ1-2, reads EAGVAQSPRYKIIEKRQSVAFWCNPISGHATLYWYQQILGQGPKLLIQFQNNGVVDDSQLPKDRFSAERLKGVDSTLKIQPAKLEDSAVYLCASSLPGRADGYTFGSGTRLTVV.

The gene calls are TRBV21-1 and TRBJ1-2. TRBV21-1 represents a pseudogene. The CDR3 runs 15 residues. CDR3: CASSTRPVDSDGYTF. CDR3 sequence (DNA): TGTGCCAGCAGCACAAGACCGGTAGATTCGGACGGCTACACCTTC.

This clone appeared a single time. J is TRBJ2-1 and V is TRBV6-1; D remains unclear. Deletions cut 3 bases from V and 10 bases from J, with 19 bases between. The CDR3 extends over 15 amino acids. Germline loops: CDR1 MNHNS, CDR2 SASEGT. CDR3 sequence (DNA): TGTGCCAGCAGTGATTGGGATTTCCCCCGAAACGAGCAGTTCTTC. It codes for CASSDWDFPRNEQFF.

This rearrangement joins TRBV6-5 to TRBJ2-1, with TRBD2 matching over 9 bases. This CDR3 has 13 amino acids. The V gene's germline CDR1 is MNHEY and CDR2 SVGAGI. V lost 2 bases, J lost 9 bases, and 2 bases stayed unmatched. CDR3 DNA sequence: TGTGCCAGCAGTTACCGGACTAGCGTTGAGCAGTTCTTC. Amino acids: CASSYRTSVEQFF.

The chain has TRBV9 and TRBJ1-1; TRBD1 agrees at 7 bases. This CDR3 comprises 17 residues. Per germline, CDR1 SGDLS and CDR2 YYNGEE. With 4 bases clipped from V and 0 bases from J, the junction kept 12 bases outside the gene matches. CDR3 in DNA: TGTGCCAGCAGCCCTCCGGGGACAGTGGGCATGAACACTGAAGCTTTCTTT. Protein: CASSPPGTVGMNTEAFF.

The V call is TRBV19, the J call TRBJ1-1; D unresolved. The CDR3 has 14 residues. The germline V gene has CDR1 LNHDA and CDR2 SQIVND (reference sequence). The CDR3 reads CASISGRLNTEAFF. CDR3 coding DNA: TGTGCTTCGATCTCAGGACGTCTGAACACTGAAGCTTTCTTT.

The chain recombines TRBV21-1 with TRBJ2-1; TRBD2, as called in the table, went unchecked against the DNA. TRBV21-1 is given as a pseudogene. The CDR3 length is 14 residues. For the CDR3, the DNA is TGTGCCAGCACGGGAGGAAGGGTCGGGAGTGAGCAGTTCTTC. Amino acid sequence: CASTGGRVGSEQFF.

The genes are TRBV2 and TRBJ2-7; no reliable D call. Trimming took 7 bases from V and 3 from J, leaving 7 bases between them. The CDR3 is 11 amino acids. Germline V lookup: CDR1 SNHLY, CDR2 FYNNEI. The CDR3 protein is CASKVLYEQYV. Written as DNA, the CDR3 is TGTGCCAGCAAGGTTCTCTACGAGCAGTACGTC.

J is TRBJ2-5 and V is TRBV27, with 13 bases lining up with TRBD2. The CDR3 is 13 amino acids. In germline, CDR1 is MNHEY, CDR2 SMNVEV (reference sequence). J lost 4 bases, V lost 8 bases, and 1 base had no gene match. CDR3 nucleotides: TGTGCCAGCGGACTAGCGGGGGTAGAGACCCAGTACTTC. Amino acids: CASGLAGVETQYF.

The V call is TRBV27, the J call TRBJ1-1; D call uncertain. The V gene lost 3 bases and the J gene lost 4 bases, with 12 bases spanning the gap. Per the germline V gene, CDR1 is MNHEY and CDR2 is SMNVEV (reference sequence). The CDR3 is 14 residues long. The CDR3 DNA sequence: TGTGCCAGCAGTTTCTCAGGATTTGCCACTGAAGCTTTCTTT. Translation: CASSFSGFATEAFF.

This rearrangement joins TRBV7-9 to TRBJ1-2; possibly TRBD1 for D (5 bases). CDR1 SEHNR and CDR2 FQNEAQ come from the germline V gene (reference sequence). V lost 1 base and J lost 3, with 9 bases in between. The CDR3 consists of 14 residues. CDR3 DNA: TGTGCCAGCAGCTTAGGAGGGGTCGACTATGGCTACACCTTC. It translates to CASSLGGVDYGYTF. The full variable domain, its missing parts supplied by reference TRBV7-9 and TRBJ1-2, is DTGVSQNPRHKITKRGQNVTFRCDPISEHNRLYWYRQTLGQGPEFLTYFQNEAQLEKSRLLSDRFSAERPKGSFSTLEIQRTEQGDSAMYLCASSLGGVDYGYTFGSGTRLTVV.

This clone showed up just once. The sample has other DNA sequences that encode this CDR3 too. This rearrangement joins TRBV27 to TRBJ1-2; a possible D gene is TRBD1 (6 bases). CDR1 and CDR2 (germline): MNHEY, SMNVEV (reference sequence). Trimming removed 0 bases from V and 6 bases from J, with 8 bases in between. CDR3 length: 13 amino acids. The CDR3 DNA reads TGTGCCAGCAGTTTATCTCACAGGGATGGCTACACCTTC. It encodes CASSLSHRDGYTF.

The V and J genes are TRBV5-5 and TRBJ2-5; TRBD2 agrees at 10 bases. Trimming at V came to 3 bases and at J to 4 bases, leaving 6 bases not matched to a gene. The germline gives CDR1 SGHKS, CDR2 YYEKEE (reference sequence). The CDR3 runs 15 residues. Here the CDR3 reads CASSSGTSEGETQYF. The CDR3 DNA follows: TGTGCCAGCAGCTCGGGGACTAGCGAAGGAGAGACCCAGTACTTC.

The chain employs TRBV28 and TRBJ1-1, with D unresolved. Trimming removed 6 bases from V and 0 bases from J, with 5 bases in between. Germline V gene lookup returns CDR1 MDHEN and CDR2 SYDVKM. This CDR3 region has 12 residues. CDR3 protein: CASRVLNTEAFF. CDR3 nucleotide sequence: TGTGCCAGCAGAGTTCTGAACACTGAAGCTTTCTTT.